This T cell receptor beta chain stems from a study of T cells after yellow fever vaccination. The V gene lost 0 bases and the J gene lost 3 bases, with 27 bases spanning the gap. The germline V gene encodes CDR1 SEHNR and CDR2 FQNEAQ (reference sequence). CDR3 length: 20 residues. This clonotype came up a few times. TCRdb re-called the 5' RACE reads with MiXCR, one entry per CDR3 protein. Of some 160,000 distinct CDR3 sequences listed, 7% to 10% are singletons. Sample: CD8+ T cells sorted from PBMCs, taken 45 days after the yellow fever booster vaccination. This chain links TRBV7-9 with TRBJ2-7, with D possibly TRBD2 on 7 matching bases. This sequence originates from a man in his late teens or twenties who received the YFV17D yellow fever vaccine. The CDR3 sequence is CASSLALGGGPHADVYEQYV. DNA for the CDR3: TGTGCCAGCAGCTTAGCGCTCGGCGGGGGCCCTCACGCAGATGTCTACGAGCAGTACGTC.